The 30 T cell receptor beta chains listed next were all sequenced from one sample in a study of cytomegalovirus exposure and HLA in healthy donors. Primers: 60 Vbeta forward and 13 Jbeta reverse. Profiled with immunoSEQ multiplex PCR; TCRdb holds only in-frame clones, not every one. The table lists around 98,000 clones, roughly 70% of them singletons. Source material: PBMCs. The source of these receptors is a man aged 50 to 59 in good health and CMV-seronegative.

The genes are TRBV4-3 and TRBJ2-1, with 11 bases lining up with TRBD2. The CDR3 is made up of 16 amino acids. CDR1 is LGHNA and CDR2 is YSLEER in the germline V gene. V lost 1 base, J lost 3 bases, and 2 bases stayed unmatched. DNA for the CDR3: TGCGCCAGCAGCCAAGTAGCGGGGGGGCTCTACAATGAGCAGTTCTTC. Its protein product is CASSQVAGGLYNEQFF.

The chain has TRBV6-1 and TRBJ2-3, with 9 bases fitting TRBD2. V lost 2 bases, J lost 4 bases, and 7 bases stayed unmatched. Germline lookup yields CDR1 MNHNS and CDR2 SASEGT. The CDR3 is made up of 16 amino acids. The CDR3 region has the DNA TGTGCCAGCAGTGAATCGGGAGCGGGGGGTGCAGATACGCAGTATTTT. Encoded protein: CASSESGAGGADTQYF.

The chain links TRBV5-1 to TRBJ2-3, with D unresolved. The CDR3 length is 15 residues. Trimming took off 0 bases at V and 0 bases at J, with 8 bases between the two ends. Germline V gene sequence: CDR1 SGHRS, CDR2 YFSETQ. The DNA of the CDR3 is TGCGCCAGCAGCTTGGGGCAGCGTAGCACAGATACGCAGTATTTT. It codes for CASSLGQRSTDTQYF.

The V gene is TRBV5-5, the J gene TRBJ1-2; no reliable D call. The germline V gene has CDR1 SGHKS and CDR2 YYEKEE (reference sequence). This CDR3 contains 13 residues. Trimming pared 0 bases from V and 8 bases from J, leaving 11 bases between. The chain's CDR3 is CASSLGGLRGYTF. Written as DNA, the CDR3 is TGTGCCAGCAGCTTGGGCGGGTTAAGGGGCTACACCTTC.

The V gene is TRBV9, the J gene TRBJ2-2, with TRBD1 matching over 12 bases. CDR1 and CDR2 (germline): SGDLS, YYNGEE. Unmatched junction bases numbered 4, after V lost 3 bases and J lost 4 bases. This CDR3 is 16 amino acids long. CDR3 DNA: TGTGCCAGCAGCGCGGGACAGGGGGCGGGCACCGGGGAGCTGTTTTTT. Amino acid sequence: CASSAGQGAGTGELFF.

The CDR3 region is CASRGQGSTDTQYF. As DNA, the CDR3 is TGTGCCAGCAGAGGACAGGGGAGCACAGATACGCAGTATTTT. This chain joins TRBV2 and TRBJ2-3, with TRBD1 matching over 9 bases. The CDR3 is 14 residues long. Per germline, CDR1 SNHLY and CDR2 FYNNEI. With 6 bases clipped from V and 0 bases from J, the junction kept 1 base outside the gene matches.

The V and J genes are TRBV6-5 and TRBJ2-7; 9 bases match TRBD2. V gave up 4 bases and J gave up 4 bases; unmatched junction bases: 8. The V gene's germline CDR1 is MNHEY and CDR2 SVGAGI. The CDR3 spans 15 residues. The CDR3 DNA is TGTGCCAGCAGTTCCATGACTAGCGGAACTTACGAGCAGTACTTC. Amino acids: CASSSMTSGTYEQYF.

The chain recombines TRBV4-3 with TRBJ2-5; D perhaps matches TRBD2 (6 bases). The CDR3 has 16 amino acids. CDR1 is LGHNA, CDR2 YSLEER, per germline. V lost 0 bases, J lost 1 base, and 12 bases lay in between. CDR3 DNA sequence: TGCGCCAGCAGCCAAGATAGGGACTTGATCCAAGAGACCCAGTACTTC. Its protein product is CASSQDRDLIQETQYF.

The rearrangement links TRBV6-5 to TRBJ2-1, with 7 positions matching TRBD2. V lost 6 bases, J lost 5 bases, and 10 bases stayed unmatched. The CDR3 is made up of 15 amino acids. Germline V gives CDR1 MNHEY, CDR2 SVGAGI. This chain's CDR3 is CASSPTWGGNNEQFF. The CDR3 DNA reads as TGTGCCAGCAGCCCGACCTGGGGAGGGAACAATGAGCAGTTCTTC.

V gene TRBV6-5 combines with J gene TRBJ2-5; weak D call: TRBD2 (5 bases). The J call may be wrong; the DNA end is better matched by TRBJ2-7. This CDR3 comprises 13 residues. Per germline, CDR1 MNHEY and CDR2 SVGAGI. In DNA, the CDR3 is TGTGCCAGCAGGTCCGGGGTGGTCTACGAGCAGTACTTC. Protein: CASRSGVVYEQYF.

Written as DNA, the CDR3 is TGTGCCAGCAGTCCTCGACAGGGAACTGAAGCTTTCTTT. Its protein is CASSPRQGTEAFF. The J gene is TRBJ1-1, the V gene TRBV28; 7 bases line up with TRBD1. CDR3 length: 13 residues. Per germline, CDR1 MDHEN and CDR2 SYDVKM. With V trimmed by 5 bases and J by 5 bases, 5 bases remained unmatched.

CDR3 in amino acids: CASSAGQGPNQPQHF. CDR3 bases: TGCGCCAGCAGCGCTGGACAGGGCCCCAATCAGCCCCAGCATTTT. The chain recombines TRBV5-1 with TRBJ1-5, with 8 bases that match TRBD1. CDR1 SGHRS and CDR2 YFSETQ come from the germline V gene. This CDR3 has 15 residues. Trimming at V came to 4 bases and at J to 3 bases, leaving 6 bases not matched to a gene.

In the case of this clone: Other DNA sequences in the same sample also yield this CDR3. J is TRBJ1-1 and V is TRBV5-1; D is ambiguous. The germline gives CDR1 SGHRS, CDR2 YFSETQ. CDR3 length: 13 residues. Trimming removed 1 base at V and 2 bases at J, with 6 bases between. CDR3 protein: CASSLRGNTEAFF. For the CDR3, the DNA is TGCGCCAGCAGCTTGCGGGGAAACACTGAAGCTTTCTTT.

The CDR3 here is CASRMGRWGDGYTF. The CDR3 nucleotides are TGTGCCAGCAGAATGGGACGCTGGGGGGATGGCTACACCTTC. The chain has TRBV6-5 and TRBJ1-2; tentative D call: TRBD1 (5 bases). CDR3 length equals 14 residues. Germline V gene lookup returns CDR1 MNHEY and CDR2 SVGAGI. Trimming removed 6 bases at V and 6 bases at J, with 17 bases between.

This chain connects TRBV2 to TRBJ1-5; D call uncertain. V was clipped by 4 bases and J by 7 bases, with 14 bases between them. The CDR3 totals 14 residues. CDR1 SNHLY and CDR2 FYNNEI come from the germline V gene. CDR3 sequence reads: CASSVSGIRQPQHF. CDR3 sequence (DNA): TGTGCCAGCAGTGTTTCCGGGATTAGGCAGCCCCAGCATTTT.

This clone was picked up a small number of times. The gene calls are TRBV29-1 and TRBJ2-7; 8 nucleotides align to TRBD1. The trim removed 5 bases at V and 5 bases at J, leaving 5 bases unmatched. Germline loops: CDR1 SQVTM, CDR2 ANQGSEA. The CDR3 sequence is 12 residues long. The CDR3 coding sequence is TGCAGCGTTATTGGACAGGGACACGAGCAGTACTTC. Amino acids: CSVIGQGHEQYF.

V and J are TRBV7-3 and TRBJ2-7, with 8 nucleotides matching TRBD1. CDR3 length: 15 residues. Trimming cost V 0 bases and J 6 bases; bases outside gene matches: 7. Germline loops: CDR1 SGHTA, CDR2 FQGTGA. For the CDR3, the DNA is TGTGCCAGCAGCTTAACCGGACAGGGTGGTAGCGAGCAGTACTTC. Protein: CASSLTGQGGSEQYF.

J is TRBJ1-5 and V is TRBV23-1, with 11 bases matching TRBD1. TRBV23-1 carries the ORF label, with uncertain function. V was clipped by 4 bases and J by 4 bases; unmatched bases: 15. This CDR3 is 19 amino acids long. The CDR3 bases are TGCGCCAGCAGTCCAACGGACAGGGGGCTGGGGACCCGAAATCAGCCCCAGCATTTT. Translated, it gives CASSPTDRGLGTRNQPQHF.

V usage is TRBV6-4 and J usage is TRBJ2-1, with no clear D. The CDR3 is 20 amino acids. Germline-derived CDR1 and CDR2 are MRHNA and SNTAGT. The germline V and J ends were trimmed by 0 bases and 4 bases, with 25 bases remaining between them. CDR3 protein: CASSDSKQVGEKSYYNEQFF. The DNA for the CDR3 is TGTGCCAGCAGTGACTCAAAGCAGGTAGGCGAAAAGTCCTATTACAATGAGCAGTTCTTC.

The CDR3 region is CASSYHPGRASYEQYF. CDR3 nucleotide sequence: TGTGCCAGCAGCTATCACCCGGGCAGGGCCTCCTACGAGCAGTACTTC. The chain employs TRBV6-6 and TRBJ2-7; a weak D match, TRBD1 (5 bases). Germline V CDR1 and CDR2: MNHNY, SVGAGI (reference sequence). Trimming left V 6 bases short and J 0 bases short, with 18 bases between. The CDR3 runs 16 residues.

This chain uses TRBV12-2 with TRBJ1-2. TRBV12-2 is described as a pseudogene. CDR3 size: 14 residues. Here the CDR3 DNA reads TGTGCAAGTCGCTTAGCGGCGGCTCACTATGGCTACACCTTC. This codes for CASRLAAAHYGYTF.

J is TRBJ2-3 and V is TRBV5-5; D may be TRBD1 (6 bases). The CDR3 runs to 17 residues. Trimming cost V 3 bases and J 2 bases, with 19 bases left between them. Germline V gene data show CDR1 as SGHKS and CDR2 as YYEKEE (reference sequence). The CDR3 bases are TGTGCCAGCAGCTCTTATAGACAGGAGATGACCACAGATACGCAGTATTTT. The encoded protein is CASSSYRQEMTTDTQYF.

V gene TRBV5-1 combines with J gene TRBJ2-3, with no clear D. V lost 0 bases and J 0 bases, leaving 8 bases between the germline ends. The CDR3 sequence is 15 residues long. Germline V gene sequence: CDR1 SGHRS, CDR2 YFSETQ. CDR3 nucleotides: TGCGCCAGCAGCTTGGTAGTCCACAGCACAGATACGCAGTATTTT. Translated: CASSLVVHSTDTQYF.

The chain recombines TRBV6-5 with TRBJ2-7; 8 bases line up with TRBD1. This CDR3 is 14 amino acids long. V dropped 6 bases and J dropped 5; count of bases not matched to a gene: 9. CDR1 and CDR2 (germline): MNHEY, SVGAGI. CDR3: CASSRGQGVHEQYF. The CDR3 DNA sequence: TGTGCCAGCAGCCGAGGACAGGGCGTCCACGAGCAGTACTTC.

Concerning this clone: At one boundary the junction diverges from the germline segment, which might be a read error. The gene calls are TRBV7-9 and TRBJ1-5; no definite D call. The CDR3 totals 12 residues. Germline V CDR1 and CDR2: SEHNR, FQNEAQ (reference sequence). CDR3 loop: CSSSLGMGPQHF. The CDR3 DNA is TGTTCCAGCAGCTTGGGCATGGGTCCCCAGCATTTT.

This rearrangement joins TRBV5-1 to TRBJ2-2; TRBD1 aligns across 9 bases. Germline assignment: CDR1 SGHRS and CDR2 YFSETQ. The CDR3 totals 15 residues. Trimming removed 4 bases from V and 4 bases from J; junction bases left unmatched: 5. CDR3 DNA: TGCGCCAGCAGCCCCGGGACAGGGCCCACCGGGGAGCTGTTTTTT. This gives the protein CASSPGTGPTGELFF.

The rearrangement joins TRBV2 to TRBJ1-4; D ambiguous. CDR3 length: 15 amino acids. Germline assignment: CDR1 SNHLY and CDR2 FYNNEI. The ends were cut back, 3 bases at V and 3 bases at J, with 11 bases in the middle. CDR3: CASSDGGIANEKLFF. The DNA for the CDR3 is TGTGCCAGCAGTGACGGAGGAATCGCTAATGAAAAACTGTTTTTT.

The chain joins TRBV19 to TRBJ1-1; D ambiguous. CDR1 LNHDA and CDR2 SQIVND come from the germline V gene (reference sequence). Deletions cut 7 bases from V and 2 bases from J, with 14 bases between. The CDR3 has 14 residues. As DNA, the CDR3 is TGTGCCAGTACCGGGCGGGGTTTAAACACTGAAGCTTTCTTT. Its translation is CASTGRGLNTEAFF.

This sequence joins TRBV5-8 and TRBJ1-5; D gene uncertain. Germline values: CDR1 SGHTS, CDR2 YDEGEE. V lost 2 bases and J 1 base, leaving 10 bases between the germline ends. CDR3 length equals 15 residues. CDR3 sequence (DNA): TGTGCCAGCAGCTTAAAGACAAGAAGCAATCAGCCCCAGCATTTT. Its protein product is CASSLKTRSNQPQHF.

The chain is built from TRBV19 and TRBJ2-7; 8 positions match TRBD1. The CDR3 is made up of 15 amino acids. Germline values: CDR1 LNHDA, CDR2 SQIVND (reference sequence). V gave up 0 bases and J gave up 7 bases; unmatched junction bases: 8. The CDR3 is CASSIDLGQGREQYF. As DNA, the CDR3 is TGTGCCAGTAGTATAGATCTCGGACAGGGCCGGGAGCAGTACTTC. The whole variable domain, remainder taken from reference TRBV19 and TRBJ2-7, is DGGITQSPKYLFRKEGQNVTLSCEQNLNHDAMYWYRQDPGQGLRLIYYSQIVNDFQKGDIAEGYSVSREKKESFPLTVTSAQKNPTAFYLCASSIDLGQGREQYFGPGTRLTVT.